This T cell receptor beta chain appears in the sequencing data of a study of graft-versus-host responses after intestinal transplantation. Here immunoSEQ multiplex PCR was the method, and the copy in TCRdb shows in-frame clones only, minus some. The data hold 16,000 or so clones, with 85% to 95% observed a single time. Sequenced material: PBMCs, taken 23 days after intestinal transplant. The receptor was derived from a human patient who received an intestinal transplant, so some T cells may come from the graft donor.

The CDR3 nucleotides read TGTGCCAGCAGTTTATCAGGGGGCCCCTCCTACGAGCAGTACTTC. It codes for CASSLSGGPSYEQYF. The gene calls are TRBV27 and TRBJ2-7; 7 bases line up with TRBD1. The CDR3 runs 15 residues. CDR1 is MNHEY and CDR2 is SMNVEV in the germline V gene (reference sequence). V trimming: 0 bases; J trimming: 0 bases; junction bases outside the gene matches: 2.